Listed below are T cell receptor beta chains from one sample, sequenced in a study of OX40 agonist ivuxolimab in advanced cancers. The protocol was immunoSEQ multiplex PCR, while the TCRdb copy is restricted to in-frame clones and leaves out a portion. The data hold about 73,000 clones, with about 86% observed a single time. This sample comprised CD4+ or CD8+ T cells sorted from blood, obtained in a trial of the OX40 agonist ivuxolimab. The receptors derive from an adult with an advanced solid tumor such as melanoma, head and neck, liver or kidney cancer. Both conserved end residues are part of each CDR3. The D gene is left open where the match is weak. Rows may omit the clone size; those that give it use once, few, many or a size class.

J	V	size	D	DNA	CDR3
TRBJ2-7	TRBV7-2	NA	NA	TGTGCCAGCAGACCAGGGCTATACGCGGGCCGTAGGTACTTC	CASRPGLYAGRRYF
TRBJ2-7	TRBV7-9	NA	NA	TGTGCCAGCAGCGCCCCCTGGACAGCCAAATACGAGCAGTACTTC	CASSAPWTAKYEQYF
TRBJ2-2	TRBV7-3	NA	NA	TGTGCCAGCAGCTCTAGTGGGACCATCCCCGGGGAGCTGTTTTTT	CASSSSGTIPGELFF
TRBJ1-5	TRBV19	NA	TRBD1	TGTGCCAGTAGTCCAGACAGGGGGCCCAATCAGCCCCAGCATTTT	CASSPDRGPNQPQHF
TRBJ2-6	TRBV6-5	NA	TRBD1	TGTGCCAGCAGTTGGGACAGGGGACCGGGAGCCAACGTCCTGACTTTC	CASSWDRGPGANVLTF
TRBJ1-2	TRBV19	NA	TRBD1	TGTGCCAGTAGTGTACGGGGACAGACCCTTGGCTACACCTTC	CASSVRGQTLGYTF
TRBJ1-5	TRBV15	NA	NA	TGTGCCACCAGCAGAGGAAGGCGAACGACAGATAGCAATCAGCCCCAGCATTTT	CATSRGRRTTDSNQPQHF
TRBJ1-1	TRBV6-5	NA	NA	TGTGCCAGCAGTCAACTCACAGGGAACACTGAAGCTTTCTTT	CASSQLTGNTEAFF
TRBJ2-1	TRBV11-2	NA	TRBD2	TGTGCCAGCAGCTCCCGGACTAGCATCAATGAGCAGTTCTTC	CASSSRTSINEQFF
TRBJ2-6	TRBV27	NA	TRBD1	TGTGCCAGCAGTTCGTCCCGGGACAGGACTGGGGCCAACGTCCTGACTTTC	CASSSSRDRTGANVLTF
TRBJ2-3	TRBV30	NA	TRBD2	TGTGCCTGGAGTGTACGCACTAGCGGGACCCTTAGCACAGATACGCAGTATTTT	CAWSVRTSGTLSTDTQYF
TRBJ2-1	TRBV27	NA	NA	TGTGCCAGCAGTTCCGGGTTGGATGAGCAGTTCTTC	CASSSGLDEQFF
TRBJ2-3	TRBV28	NA	NA	TGTGCCAGCAGTTCCGGACGGCCAGATACGCAGTATTTT	CASSSGRPDTQYF
TRBJ2-5	TRBV4-1	NA	TRBD1	TGCGCCAGCAGCCAAGCAGGGGGAGAGACCCAGTACTTC	CASSQAGGETQYF
TRBJ2-3	TRBV6-5	NA	NA	TGTGCCAGCAGCTCCTGGAGAGGAGGCGGAGATACGCAGTATTTT	CASSSWRGGGDTQYF
TRBJ2-1	TRBV18	NA	NA	TGTGCCAGCTCGCAACGGGATTCCAGGGATGAGCAGTTCTTC	CASSQRDSRDEQFF
TRBJ1-4	TRBV29-1	NA	NA	TGCAGCGTTGAACGGTTGGCAGGGGTGCGGGCTAATGAAAAACTGTTTTTT	CSVERLAGVRANEKLFF
TRBJ2-2	TRBV5-1	NA	NA	TGCGCCAGCAGCTGGCCACTCCAGGGTCCCGGGGAGCTGTTTTTT	CASSWPLQGPGELFF
TRBJ2-7	TRBV7-2	NA	TRBD2	TGTGCCAGCAGCTCCCGCGGGGGTACCTACGAGCAGTACTTC	CASSSRGGTYEQYF
TRBJ2-7	TRBV28	NA	TRBD1	TGTGCCAGCAGTCGTCCCGGGACAGGAACCTACGAGCAGTACTTC	CASSRPGTGTYEQYF
TRBJ1-1	TRBV28	NA	NA	TGTGCCAGCAGTTTCGGCAGGGCTTGGGCTTTCTTT	CASSFGRAWAFF
TRBJ2-3	TRBV30	NA	TRBD2	TGTGCCTGGAGTGTAGGAGCGGGAGCAATCTCAGATACGCAGTATTTT	CAWSVGAGAISDTQYF
TRBJ2-1	TRBV5-4	NA	NA	TGTGCCAGCAGCCGAGATCAGGGTTCCTACAATGAGCAGTTCTTC	CASSRDQGSYNEQFF
TRBJ2-5	TRBV9	NA	TRBD2	TGTGCCAGCAGCGTGGGAGGGGCCCTCGAAGAGACCCAGTACTTC	CASSVGGALEETQYF
TRBJ2-7	TRBV27	NA	TRBD1	TGTGCCAGCAGTCCCCGGGACAGGGGCTACGAGCAGTACTTC	CASSPRDRGYEQYF
TRBJ2-1	TRBV20-1	NA	NA	TGCAGCGCAGGGCCTGAGCAGTTCTTC	CSAGPEQFF
TRBJ2-7	TRBV6-1	NA	NA	TGTGCCAGCAGTGAAGGAGGCAGCCTGTACGAGCAGTACTTC	CASSEGGSLYEQYF
TRBJ2-7	TRBV30	once	TRBD2	TGTGCCTGGAATAGCGGGGGGGCGCAGCAGTACTTC	CAWNSGGAQQYF
TRBJ2-7	TRBV30	NA	NA	TGTGCCTGGAATGTGGCGGCTCCGGGAGAGCAGTACTTC	CAWNVAAPGEQYF
TRBJ2-7	TRBV7-6	NA	TRBD1	TGTGCCAGCAGCCCTAATCCCGGACAGGGAGCCCTAGGGCAGTACTTC	CASSPNPGQGALGQYF
TRBJ2-2	TRBV27	few	TRBD1	TGTGCCAGCAGTTTAGATAGGGACAGGATCTGGTCCGGGGAGCTGTTTTTT	CASSLDRDRIWSGELFF
TRBJ1-4	TRBV19	NA	NA	TGTGCCAGTAGTCGCCAGGGTTATAATGAAAAACTGTTTTTT	CASSRQGYNEKLFF
TRBJ2-1	TRBV7-9	once	NA	TGTGCCAGCAGCGTTAGCGGTCCCTACAATGAGCAGTTCTTC	CASSVSGPYNEQFF
TRBJ2-5	TRBV5-1	NA	NA	TGCGCCAGCAGCTTGTGGTTTGGAGGGCAAGAGACCCAGTACTTC	CASSLWFGGQETQYF
TRBJ2-7	TRBV27	few	TRBD2	TGTGCCAGCAGTTTGGTCAGCGGGAGCTCCTACGAGCAGTACTTC	CASSLVSGSSYEQYF
TRBJ2-3	TRBV11-2	NA	TRBD1	TGTGCCAGCAGCTCTATGGGACAGGGAGGGGATACGCAGTATTTT	CASSSMGQGGDTQYF
TRBJ1-1	TRBV7-2	NA	NA	TGTGCCAGCAGCCCCTTACCGGGAGCTGAAGCTTTCTTT	CASSPLPGAEAFF
TRBJ1-2	TRBV5-1	NA	NA	TGCGCCAGCAGCTACCGGGGCGGCTACACCTTC	CASSYRGGYTF
TRBJ1-5	TRBV6-5	few	NA	TGTGCCAGCAGTTACAGGGGCGGGCAGCCCCAGCATTTT	CASSYRGGQPQHF
TRBJ2-5	TRBV10-3	NA	NA	TGTGCCATCAGTGAAAGGGGGGGGAGAGAGACCCAGTACTTC	CAISERGGRETQYF
TRBJ2-5	TRBV10-3	once	NA	TGTGCCATCATGAGAGGCGGTGCTGGAGCGGAGACCCAGTACTTC	CAIMRGGAGAETQYF
TRBJ1-1	TRBV7-9	NA	TRBD1	TGTGCCAGCAGCGGAACGGGTGGCAGGGGGCTAGAAGCTTTCTTT	CASSGTGGRGLEAFF